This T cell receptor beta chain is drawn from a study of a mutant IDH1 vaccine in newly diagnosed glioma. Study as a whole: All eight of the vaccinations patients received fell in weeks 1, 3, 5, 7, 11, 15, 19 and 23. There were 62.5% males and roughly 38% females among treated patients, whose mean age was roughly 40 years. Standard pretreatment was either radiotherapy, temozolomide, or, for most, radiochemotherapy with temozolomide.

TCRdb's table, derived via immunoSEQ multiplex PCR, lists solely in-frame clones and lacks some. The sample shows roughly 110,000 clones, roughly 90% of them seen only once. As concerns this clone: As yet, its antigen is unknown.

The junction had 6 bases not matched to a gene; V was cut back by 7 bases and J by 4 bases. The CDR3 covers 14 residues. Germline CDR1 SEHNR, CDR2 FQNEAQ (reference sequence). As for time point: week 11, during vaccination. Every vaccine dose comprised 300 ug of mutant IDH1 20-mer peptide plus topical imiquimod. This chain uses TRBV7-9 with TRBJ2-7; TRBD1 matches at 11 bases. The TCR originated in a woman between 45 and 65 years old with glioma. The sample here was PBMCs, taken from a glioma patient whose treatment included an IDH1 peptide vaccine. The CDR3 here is CASKGQGELYEQYF. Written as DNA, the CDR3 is TGTGCCAGCAAGGGACAGGGGGAATTGTACGAGCAGTACTTC.